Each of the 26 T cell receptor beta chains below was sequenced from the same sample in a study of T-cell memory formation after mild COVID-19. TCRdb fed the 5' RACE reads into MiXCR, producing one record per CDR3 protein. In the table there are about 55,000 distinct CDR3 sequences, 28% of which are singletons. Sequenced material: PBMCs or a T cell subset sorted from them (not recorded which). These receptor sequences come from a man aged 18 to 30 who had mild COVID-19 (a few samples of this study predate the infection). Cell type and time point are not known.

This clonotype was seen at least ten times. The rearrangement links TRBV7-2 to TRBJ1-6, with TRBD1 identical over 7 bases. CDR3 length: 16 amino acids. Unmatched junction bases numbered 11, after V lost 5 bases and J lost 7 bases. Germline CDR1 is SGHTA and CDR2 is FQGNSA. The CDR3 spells CASSIRTGRLNSPLHF. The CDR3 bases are TGTGCCAGCAGCATCCGGACAGGCAGGCTCAATTCACCCCTCCACTTT.

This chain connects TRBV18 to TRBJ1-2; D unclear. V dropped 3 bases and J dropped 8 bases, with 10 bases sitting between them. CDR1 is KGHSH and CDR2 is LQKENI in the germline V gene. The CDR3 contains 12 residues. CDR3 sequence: CASSPGPEGYTF. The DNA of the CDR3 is TGTGCCAGCTCACCCGGACCGGAGGGCTACACCTTC. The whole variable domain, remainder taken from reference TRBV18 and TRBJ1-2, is NAGVMQNPRHLVRRRGQEARLRCSPMKGHSHVYWYRQLPEEGLKFMVYLQKENIIDESGMPKERFSAEFPKEGPSILRIQQVVRGDSAAYFCASSPGPEGYTFGSGTRLTVV.

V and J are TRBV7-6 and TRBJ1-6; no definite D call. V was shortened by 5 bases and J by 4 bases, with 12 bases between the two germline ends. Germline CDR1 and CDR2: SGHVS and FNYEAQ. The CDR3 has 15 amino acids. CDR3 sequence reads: CASSPRTDYNSPLHF. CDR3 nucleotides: TGTGCCAGCAGCCCCCGGACCGATTATAATTCACCCCTCCACTTT.

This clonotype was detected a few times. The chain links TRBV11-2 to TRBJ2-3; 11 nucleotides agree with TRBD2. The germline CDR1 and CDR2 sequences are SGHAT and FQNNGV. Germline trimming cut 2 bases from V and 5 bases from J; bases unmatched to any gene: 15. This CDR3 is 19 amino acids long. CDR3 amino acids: CASSLNYDTSGGNLDTQYF. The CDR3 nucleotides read TGTGCCAGCAGCTTAAATTACGACACTAGCGGGGGAAACCTAGATACGCAGTATTTT.

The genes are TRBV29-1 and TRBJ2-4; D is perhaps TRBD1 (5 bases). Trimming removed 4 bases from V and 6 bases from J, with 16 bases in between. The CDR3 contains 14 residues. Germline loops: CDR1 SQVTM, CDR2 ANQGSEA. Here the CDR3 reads CSVVAGPTGNIQYF. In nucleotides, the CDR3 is TGCAGCGTTGTCGCAGGGCCGACGGGAAACATTCAGTACTTC.

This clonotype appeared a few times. CDR3 sequence (DNA): TGTGCCAGCAGCCCGGGACAGGGGATCTACAATGAGCAGTTCTTC. Translating it yields CASSPGQGIYNEQFF. This rearrangement joins TRBV7-3 to TRBJ2-1, with 10 nucleotides matching TRBD1. Germline-derived CDR1 and CDR2 are SGHTA and FQGTGA. The junction had 4 bases not matched to a gene; V was cut back by 5 bases and J by 3 bases. The CDR3 contains 15 residues.

The CDR3 bases are TGCGCCAGCAGCTCGGGGAACCGACAGACGGAGCTAGATACGCAGTATTTT. It is translated as CASSSGNRQTELDTQYF. This chain uses TRBV5-1 with TRBJ2-3; D is tentatively TRBD1 or TRBD2 (5 bases each). Germline loops: CDR1 SGHRS, CDR2 YFSETQ. This CDR3 has 17 residues. The V end was cut by 3 bases, the J end by 5 bases, with 22 bases between. Together with reference TRBV5-1 and TRBJ2-3, the CDR3 gives the full variable domain: KAGVTQTPRYLIKTRGQQVTLSCSPISGHRSVSWYQQTPGQGLQFLFEYFSETQRNKGNFPGRFSGRQFSNSRSEMNVSTLELGDSALYLCASSSGNRQTELDTQYFGPGTRLTVL.

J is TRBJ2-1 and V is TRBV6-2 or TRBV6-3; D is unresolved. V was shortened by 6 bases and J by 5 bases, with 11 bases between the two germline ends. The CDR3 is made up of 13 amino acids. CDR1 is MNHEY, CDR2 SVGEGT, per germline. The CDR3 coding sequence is TGTGCCAGCAGAGCAGACTTGCACAATGAGCAGTTCTTC. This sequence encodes CASRADLHNEQFF.

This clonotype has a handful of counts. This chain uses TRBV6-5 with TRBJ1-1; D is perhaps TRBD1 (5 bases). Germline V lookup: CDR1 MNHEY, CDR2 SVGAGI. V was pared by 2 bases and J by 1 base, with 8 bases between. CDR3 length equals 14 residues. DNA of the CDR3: TGTGCCAGCAGTTACGGGCAGGGGAACACTGAAGCTTTCTTT. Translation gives CASSYGQGNTEAFF.

CDR3 DNA: TGTGCCACCGCCTGGGGGACAGGGCCGAACACTGAAGCTTTCTTT. It translates to CATAWGTGPNTEAFF. V and J are TRBV24-1 and TRBJ1-1; 9 bases match TRBD1. Germline V gene data show CDR1 as KGHDR and CDR2 as SFDVKD. This CDR3 is 15 amino acids long. Germline trimming cut 9 bases from V and 1 base from J; bases unmatched to any gene: 8.

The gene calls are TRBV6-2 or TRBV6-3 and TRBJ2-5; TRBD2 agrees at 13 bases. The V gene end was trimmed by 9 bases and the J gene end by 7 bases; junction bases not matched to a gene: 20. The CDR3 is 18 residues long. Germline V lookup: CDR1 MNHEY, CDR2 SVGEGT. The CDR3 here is CASHGTETSGGPGLTQYF. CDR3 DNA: TGTGCCAGTCATGGGACAGAGACTAGCGGGGGGCCGGGGTTGACCCAGTACTTC.

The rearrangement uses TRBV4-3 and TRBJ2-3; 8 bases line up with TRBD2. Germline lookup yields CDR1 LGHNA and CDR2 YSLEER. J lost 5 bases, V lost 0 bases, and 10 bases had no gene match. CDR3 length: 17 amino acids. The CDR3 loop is CASSQDRGAGDRDTQYF. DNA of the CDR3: TGCGCCAGCAGCCAAGATAGAGGAGCGGGGGATAGAGATACGCAGTATTTT.

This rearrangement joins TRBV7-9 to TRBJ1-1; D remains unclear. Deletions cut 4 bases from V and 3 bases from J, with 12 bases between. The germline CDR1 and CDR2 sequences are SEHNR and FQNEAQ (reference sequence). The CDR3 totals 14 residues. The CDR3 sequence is CASSSTSDHTEAFF. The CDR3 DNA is TGTGCCAGCAGCTCTACCTCGGACCACACTGAAGCTTTCTTT.

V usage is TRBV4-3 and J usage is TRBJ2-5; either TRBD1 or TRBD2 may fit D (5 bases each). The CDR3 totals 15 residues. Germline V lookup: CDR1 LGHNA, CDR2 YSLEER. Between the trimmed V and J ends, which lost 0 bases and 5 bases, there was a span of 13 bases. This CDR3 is CASSQDRGDGETQYF. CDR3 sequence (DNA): TGCGCCAGCAGCCAAGACCGTGGGGACGGTGAGACCCAGTACTTC.

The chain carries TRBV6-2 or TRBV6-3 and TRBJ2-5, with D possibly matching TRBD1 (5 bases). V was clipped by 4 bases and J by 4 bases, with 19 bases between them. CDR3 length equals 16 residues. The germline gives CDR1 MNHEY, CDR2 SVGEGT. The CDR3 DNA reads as TGTGCCAGCAGTTCCCCCCGTGGGGCTACTCGAGAGACCCAGTACTTC. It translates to CASSSPRGATRETQYF.

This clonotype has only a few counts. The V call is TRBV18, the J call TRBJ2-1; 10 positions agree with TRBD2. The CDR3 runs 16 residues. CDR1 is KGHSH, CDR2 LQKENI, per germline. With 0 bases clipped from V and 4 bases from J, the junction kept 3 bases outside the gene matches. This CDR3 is CASSPPLAGEYNEQFF. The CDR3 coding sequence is TGTGCCAGCTCACCACCCCTAGCGGGGGAATACAATGAGCAGTTCTTC.

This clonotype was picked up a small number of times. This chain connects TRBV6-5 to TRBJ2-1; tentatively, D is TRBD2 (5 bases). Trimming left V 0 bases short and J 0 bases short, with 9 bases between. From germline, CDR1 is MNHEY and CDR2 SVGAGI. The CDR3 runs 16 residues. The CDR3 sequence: CASSYSAGISYNEQFF. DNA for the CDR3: TGTGCCAGCAGTTACTCAGCCGGGATCTCCTACAATGAGCAGTTCTTC.

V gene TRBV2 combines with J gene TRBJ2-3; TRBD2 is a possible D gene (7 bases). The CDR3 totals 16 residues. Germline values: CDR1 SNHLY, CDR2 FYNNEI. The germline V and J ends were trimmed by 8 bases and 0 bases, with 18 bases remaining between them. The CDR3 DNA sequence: TGTGCCAGCTCCCGGGGGGCAGACCCTAGCACAGATACGCAGTATTTT. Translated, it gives CASSRGADPSTDTQYF.

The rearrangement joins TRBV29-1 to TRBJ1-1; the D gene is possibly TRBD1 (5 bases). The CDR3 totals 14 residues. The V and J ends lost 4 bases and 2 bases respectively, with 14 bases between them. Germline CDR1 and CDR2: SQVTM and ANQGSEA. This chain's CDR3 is CSVATGHRNTEAFF. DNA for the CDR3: TGCAGCGTTGCTACTGGACACCGAAACACTGAAGCTTTCTTT. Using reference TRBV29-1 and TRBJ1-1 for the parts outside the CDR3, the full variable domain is SAVISQKPSRDICQRGTSLTIQCQVDSQVTMMFWYRQQPGQSLTLIATANQGSEATYESGFVIDKFPISRPNLTFSTLTVSNMSPEDSSIYLCSVATGHRNTEAFFGQGTRLTVV.

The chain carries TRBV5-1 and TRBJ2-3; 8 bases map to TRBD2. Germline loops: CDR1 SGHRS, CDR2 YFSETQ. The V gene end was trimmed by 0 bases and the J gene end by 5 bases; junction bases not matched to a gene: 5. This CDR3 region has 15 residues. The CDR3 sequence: CASSLAGGPIDTQYF. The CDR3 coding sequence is TGCGCCAGCAGCTTGGCGGGGGGGCCGATAGATACGCAGTATTTT.

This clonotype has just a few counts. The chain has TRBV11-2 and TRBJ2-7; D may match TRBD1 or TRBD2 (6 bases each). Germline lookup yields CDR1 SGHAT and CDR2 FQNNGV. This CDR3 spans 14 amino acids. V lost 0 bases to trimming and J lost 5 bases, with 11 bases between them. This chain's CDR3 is CASSLDRGGHEQYV. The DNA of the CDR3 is TGTGCCAGCAGCTTAGACAGGGGAGGCCACGAGCAGTACGTC.

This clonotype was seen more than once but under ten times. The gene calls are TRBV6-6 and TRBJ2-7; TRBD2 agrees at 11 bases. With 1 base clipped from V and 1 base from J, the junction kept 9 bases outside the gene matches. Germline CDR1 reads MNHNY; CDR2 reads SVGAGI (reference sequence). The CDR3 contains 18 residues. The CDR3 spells CASSYFLLAGAESYEQYF. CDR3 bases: TGTGCCAGCAGTTACTTCTTACTAGCGGGGGCCGAGTCCTACGAGCAGTACTTC.

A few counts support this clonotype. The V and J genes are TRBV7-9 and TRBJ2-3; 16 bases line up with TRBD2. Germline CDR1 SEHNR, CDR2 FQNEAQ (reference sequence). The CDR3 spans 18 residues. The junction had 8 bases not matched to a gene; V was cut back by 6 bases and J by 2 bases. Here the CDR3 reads CASRPGTSGGDNTDTQYF. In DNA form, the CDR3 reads TGTGCCAGCAGGCCCGGGACTAGCGGGGGGGATAACACAGATACGCAGTATTTT.

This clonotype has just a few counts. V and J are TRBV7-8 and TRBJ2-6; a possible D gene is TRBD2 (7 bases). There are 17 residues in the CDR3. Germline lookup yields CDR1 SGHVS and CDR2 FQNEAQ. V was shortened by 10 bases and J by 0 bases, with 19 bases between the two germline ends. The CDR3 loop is CATVGGRTLSGANVLTF. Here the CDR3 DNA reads TGTGCCACAGTGGGGGGGCGGACCCTCTCTGGGGCCAACGTCCTGACTTTC.

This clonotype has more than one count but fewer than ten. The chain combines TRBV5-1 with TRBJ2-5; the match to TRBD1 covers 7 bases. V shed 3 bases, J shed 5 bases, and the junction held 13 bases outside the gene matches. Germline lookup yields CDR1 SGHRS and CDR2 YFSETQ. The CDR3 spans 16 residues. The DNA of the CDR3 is TGCGCCAGCAGCTCTGTCCCAGGGGGTATCGGGGAGACCCAGTACTTC. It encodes CASSSVPGGIGETQYF.

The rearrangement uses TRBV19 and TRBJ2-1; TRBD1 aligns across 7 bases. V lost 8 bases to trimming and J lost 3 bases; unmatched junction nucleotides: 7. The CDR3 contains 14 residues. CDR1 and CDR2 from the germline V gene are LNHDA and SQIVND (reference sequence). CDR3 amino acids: CASSSGDSYNEQFF. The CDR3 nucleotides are TGTGCCAGTTCTTCCGGGGACAGCTACAATGAGCAGTTCTTC.